This T cell receptor beta chain was retrieved from a study of T cells expressing NK-cell markers. About the study: Sequencing of TCR beta repertoires drew on sorted CD3+CD56+NKG2C+, CD3+CD56+NKG2C- and CD3+CD56-NKG2C+ T cells.

TCR beta libraries carry UMIs added by 5'RACE template switching. TCRdb processed the 5' RACE reads again and assigns one entry to each CDR3 protein, with no DNA. Its listing shows approximately 550,000 distinct CDR3 sequences. CDR1 and CDR2 from the germline V gene are DFQATT and SNEGSKA (reference sequence). This CDR3 is built from 15 residues. The V call is TRBV20-1, the J call TRBJ1-2; absent DNA, TCRdb's TRBD1 call cannot be checked. The clonotype originates from a man aged 18 to 35 in good health. Sequenced material: blood T cells: a sorted CD56 or NKG2C T cell subset, CD4+ or CD8+ T cells, or bulk PBMC T cells (not recorded which). The CDR3 region is CSASPAGQSFYGYTF.